Below are 8 T cell receptor beta chains sequenced from a single sample in a study of regulatory T cells in long-lasting Graves disease. Researchers made TCR beta libraries by using iRepertoire HTBI primers and running Arm-PCR on CDR3 regions. TCRdb re-called the multiplex PCR reads through MiXCR, storing one row per CDR3 protein. The sample lists about 330,000 distinct CDR3 sequences, roughly 16% occurring once. The time point: newly diagnosed GD, antithyroid drugs for less than 3 months. PBMCs provided the RNA from which the TCR library was made. These data also formed part of another study, on T cells in Graves' hyperthyroidism and ophthalmopathy.

The sample consisted of peripheral blood mononuclear cells (PBMCs), taken at new diagnosis, from a patient treated with antithyroid drugs. Receptors originate from a woman aged 18 to 35 with Graves disease.

This clonotype has a count of ten or more. Sequence at one end of the junction differs from germline and may be a read error. The rearrangement links TRBV12-3 or TRBV12-4 to TRBJ1-1; D gene ambiguous. The CDR3 consists of 12 residues. The CDR3 nucleotides read TGTGCCAGCAGCTTAGCCCGTACTGAAGCTTTCTTT. This translates into CASSLARTEAFF.

This clonotype was counted a few times. DNA for the CDR3: TGTGGGGGGCAGGGGGCCGACACCGGGGAGCTGTTTTTT. It codes for CGGQGADTGELFF. The V gene is TRBV7-9, the J gene TRBJ2-2; 8 nucleotides agree with TRBD1. This CDR3 contains 13 residues. The germline gives CDR1 SEHNR, CDR2 FQNEAQ (reference sequence).

There are a few counts of this clonotype. The J gene is TRBJ2-5, the V gene TRBV24-1, with D perhaps TRBD1 (5 bases). The V and J ends lost 0 bases and 9 bases respectively, with 13 bases between them. Germline CDR1 KGHDR, CDR2 SFDVKD. The CDR3 is 14 residues long. CDR3 in DNA: TGTGCCACCAGTGATTTGCGAGTTCCCAGGGCCCAGTACTTC. Translating gives CATSDLRVPRAQYF.

This clonotype was observed a few times. The gene calls are TRBV30 and TRBJ2-7, with D possibly being TRBD2 (6 bases). This CDR3 comprises 14 residues. Germline CDR1 is GTSNPN and CDR2 is SVGIG (reference sequence). Trimming removed 2 bases at V and 6 bases at J, with 17 bases between. CDR3 bases: TGTGCCTGGAGTACCGGGACCCCGGGGGTCGAGCAGTACTTC. Translated, it gives CAWSTGTPGVEQYF. Drawing the rest from reference TRBV30 and TRBJ2-7, the complete variable domain is SQTIHQWPATLVQPVGSPLSLECTVEGTSNPNLYWYRQAAGRGLQLLFYSVGIGQISSEVPQNLSASRPQDRQFILSSKKLLLSDSGFYLCAWSTGTPGVEQYFGPGTRLTVT.

Many counts were recorded for this clonotype. The chain recombines TRBV18 with TRBJ1-5, with TRBD1 matching over 7 bases. Germline loops: CDR1 KGHSH, CDR2 LQKENI. V trimming: 6 bases; J trimming: 6 bases; junction bases outside the gene matches: 5. The CDR3 totals 13 residues. CDR3 DNA sequence: TGTGCCAGCTCCCCGACAGGGCCTCAGCCCCAGCATTTT. It encodes CASSPTGPQPQHF.

This clonotype was picked up a small number of times. A much larger clone differs from this one at a single base, so this may be a read error. The chain combines TRBV11-2 with TRBJ1-1; 9 bases are a match to TRBD1. CDR1 is SGHAT and CDR2 is FQNNGV in the germline V gene. This CDR3 spans 14 amino acids. CDR3 sequence reads: CASSSPGQGTGAFF. The CDR3 DNA sequence: TGTGCCAGCAGCTCCCCGGGACAGGGCACTGGAGCTTTCTTT.

The chain joins TRBV6-5 to TRBJ2-5, with 12 positions matching TRBD2. This CDR3 is built from 16 residues. Germline CDR1 MNHEY, CDR2 SVGAGI. V was pared by 6 bases and J by 2 bases, with 7 bases of the junction left unmatched. The CDR3 reads CASSLLAGGSQETQYF. DNA of the CDR3: TGTGCCAGCAGCTTACTAGCGGGAGGCTCTCAAGAGACCCAGTACTTC.

This clonotype was detected ten times or more. V is TRBV12-3 or TRBV12-4 and J is TRBJ1-2; 8 bases match TRBD1. V gave up 7 bases and J gave up 2 bases; unmatched junction bases: 3. CDR3 length: 13 amino acids. As DNA, the CDR3 is TGTGCCAGCAAGGACAGGGAGAACTATGGCTACACCTTC. This encodes CASKDRENYGYTF.